These T cell receptor beta chains were read from a single sample in a study of cytomegalovirus exposure and HLA in healthy donors. The method was immunoSEQ multiplex PCR; TCRdb's version includes in-frame clones alone and lacks a portion of them. The sample records under 150,000 clones, 9.4% being singletons. Sequences were obtained from PBMCs. The receptors stem from a male donor in good health and CMV-seronegative. Each CDR3 is given with its conserved first and last residue. The D gene is left open where the match is weak. A clone size is listed for some rows: how often the clone was seen (once, few, many), or a class if it is expanded.

TGTGCCAGCAGCTCCCAGGGTATTGGCGCTGAAGCTTTCTTT,CASSSQGIGAEAFF,NA,TRBV2,TRBJ1-1,NA
TGTGCCAGCAGTTACTCGAATTTACTGACAGGGACTGAAGCTTTCTTT,CASSYSNLLTGTEAFF,TRBD1,TRBV6-5,TRBJ1-1,NA
TGTGCCAGCAGCTTTGTGGCGCGGCGGAACACTGAAGCTTTCTTT,CASSFVARRNTEAFF,NA,TRBV11-2,TRBJ1-1,few
TGTGCCAGCAGTTTTAACAGGGGTAATGAAAAACTGTTTTTT,CASSFNRGNEKLFF,TRBD1,TRBV27,TRBJ1-4,NA
TGTGCCAGCTCACCCACGGTTCCCTGGGCTCCCACCTCTGGAAACACCATATATTTT,CASSPTVPWAPTSGNTIYF,NA,TRBV18,TRBJ1-3,NA
TGTGCCAGCGACAAGCAGGCCGCAGGTGAAAAACTGTTTTTT,CASDKQAAGEKLFF,NA,TRBV18,TRBJ1-4,few
TGTGCCAGCAGCCCAGAGGCGGGAGGGTTTACTGAGCAGTTCTTC,CASSPEAGGFTEQFF,TRBD2,TRBV9,TRBJ2-1,NA
TGTGCCAGCAGTTTACAGGCGGGGGTCCAGCCCCAGCATTTT,CASSLQAGVQPQHF,NA,TRBV27,TRBJ1-5,NA
TGTGCCAGTAGTCTCGACACAGCCTACGAGCAGTACTTC,CASSLDTAYEQYF,NA,TRBV19,TRBJ2-7,few
TGCAGCGTTGTTGAGGGCACTGAAGCTTTCTTT,CSVVEGTEAFF,NA,TRBV29-1,TRBJ1-1,NA
TGCGCCAGCAGCCAAGATAGTACAGGGTACCAGCCCCAGCATTTT,CASSQDSTGYQPQHF,NA,TRBV4-1,TRBJ1-5,NA
TGTGCCAGCAGCTTACTAGCGGGGGGCGGGAATGAGCAGTTCTTC,CASSLLAGGGNEQFF,TRBD2,TRBV7-2,TRBJ2-1,few
TGTGCCAGCAGTCCCATCGCGTCTAGCGGGACTGAGACCCAGTACTTC,CASSPIASSGTETQYF,TRBD2,TRBV25-1,TRBJ2-5,few
TGCGCCAGCAGCCAAGCAGGGCTGAACACTGAAGCTTTCTTT,CASSQAGLNTEAFF,NA,TRBV4-1,TRBJ1-1,few
TGTGCCAGCAGCTTAGATCTACCATATGGCTACACCTTC,CASSLDLPYGYTF,NA,TRBV7-2,TRBJ1-2,few
TGTGCCAGCAGCTTAGATCGGGCGCGGGGGGACAATGAGCAGTTCTTC,CASSLDRARGDNEQFF,TRBD2,TRBV7-2,TRBJ2-1,NA
TGCGCCAGCAGCGAACGGACAGGGGGGGGTGTAGATGAAAAACTGTTTTTT,CASSERTGGGVDEKLFF,TRBD1,TRBV4-3,TRBJ1-4,NA
TGCGCCAGCAGAACCGGGAGCTCCTACGAGCAGTACTTC,CASRTGSSYEQYF,NA,TRBV5-1,TRBJ2-7,NA
TGTGCCAGCAGCGGAGAAACAACTAATGAAAAACTGTTTTTT,CASSGETTNEKLFF,NA,TRBV9,TRBJ1-4,NA
TGTGCCAGCTCCGGGCTAGCGAAGTACGAGCAGTACTTC,CASSGLAKYEQYF,NA,TRBV7-2,TRBJ2-7,few
TGTGCCAGCAGTACCACAGGGGGCAATCAGCCCCAGCATTTT,CASSTTGGNQPQHF,TRBD1,TRBV27,TRBJ1-5,few
TGTGCCATCAGTGAGTCGAACAGATTCCACGAGCAGTACTTC,CAISESNRFHEQYF,NA,TRBV10-3,TRBJ2-7,few
TGTGCCAGCAGCCAAGGGCAGGGGGTGACCCAGTACTTC,CASSQGQGVTQYF,TRBD1,TRBV16,TRBJ2-5,NA
TGTGCCAGCAGCGGGAACCCCGGACAGGGAGGTGAAAAACTGTTTTTT,CASSGNPGQGGEKLFF,TRBD1,TRBV9,TRBJ1-4,few
TGTGCCAGTAGTATCATGGACAGGGAGTGGCAGCCCCAGCATTTT,CASSIMDREWQPQHF,TRBD1,TRBV19,TRBJ1-5,NA
TGTGCCAGCAGTAGACTAGCGGGAGGCTGGGATACGCAGTATTTT,CASSRLAGGWDTQYF,TRBD2,TRBV6-1,TRBJ2-3,NA